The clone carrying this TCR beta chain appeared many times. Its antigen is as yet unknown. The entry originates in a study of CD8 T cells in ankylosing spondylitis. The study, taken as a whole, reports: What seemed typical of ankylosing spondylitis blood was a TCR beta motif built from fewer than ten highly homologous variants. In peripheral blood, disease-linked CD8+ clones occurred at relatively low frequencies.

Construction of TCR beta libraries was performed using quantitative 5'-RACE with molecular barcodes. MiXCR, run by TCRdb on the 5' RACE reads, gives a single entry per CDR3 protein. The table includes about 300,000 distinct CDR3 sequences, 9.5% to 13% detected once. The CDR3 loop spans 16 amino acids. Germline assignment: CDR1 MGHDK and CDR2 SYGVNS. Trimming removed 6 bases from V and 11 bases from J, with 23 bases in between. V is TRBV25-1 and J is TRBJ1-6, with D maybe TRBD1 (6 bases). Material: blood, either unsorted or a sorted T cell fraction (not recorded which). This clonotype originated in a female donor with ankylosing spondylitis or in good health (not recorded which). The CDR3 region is CASSALLQGLRPPLHF. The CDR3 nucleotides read TGTGCCAGCAGCGCCCTATTGCAGGGGCTAAGGCCACCCCTCCACTTT.